Listed below are T cell receptor beta chains from one sample, sequenced in a study of blood T cell repertoires in COVID-19. Profiling relied on immunoSEQ multiplex PCR, and the TCRdb table lists in-frame clones only, not all of them. The table has hundreds of thousands of clones, about nine tenths seen once. Input material: peripheral blood. The source of these receptors is a man aged 40-55 years with acute or convalescent COVID-19. CDR3s include the opening cysteine and the closing phenylalanine or tryptophan. A D gene is named only where the DNA matches it firmly. Clone size is stated in some rows and not others, as once, few, many or a class when expanded.

TRBJ2-1 - TRBV11-2 - CASSLARSSYNEQFF TGTGCCAGCAGCTTAGCTCGGAGCTCCTACAATGAGCAGTTCTTC
TRBJ2-1 - TRBV11-2 - CASSPLKGYNEQFF TGTGCCAGCAGCCCGCTTAAGGGGTACAATGAGCAGTTCTTC
TRBJ2-1 - TRBV5-4 TRBD1 CASSFGQGASYNEQFF TGTGCCAGCAGCTTCGGACAGGGGGCATCCTACAATGAGCAGTTCTTC
TRBJ2-3 - TRBV10-1 TRBD2 CASSESASGGAGNTDTQYF TGCGCCAGCAGTGAGAGCGCCAGCGGGGGGGCCGGGAACACAGATACGCAGTATTTT
TRBJ1-4 - TRBV7-6 - CASSLYGDGELFF TGTGCCAGCAGCTTATACGGGGATGGGGAACTGTTTTTT
TRBJ2-1 - TRBV10-3 - CAISESTARAEQFF TGTGCCATCAGTGAGTCGACAGCCCGGGCGGAGCAGTTCTTC
TRBJ2-3 - TRBV29-1 TRBD2 CSVDGLAGVSDTQYF TGCAGCGTTGACGGACTAGCGGGGGTGTCAGATACGCAGTATTTT
TRBJ2-7 - TRBV2 TRBD1 CASSAFRIGQGDEQYF TGTGCCAGCAGTGCCTTCCGAATAGGACAGGGAGACGAGCAGTACTTC
TRBJ2-3 once TRBV7-3 - CASSYRGTGVADTQYF TGTGCCAGCAGCTATCGAGGGACTGGGGTGGCAGATACGCAGTATTTT
TRBJ2-3 - TRBV7-2 - CASSLQGHFSDTQYF TGTGCCAGCAGCTTGCAGGGCCATTTCTCAGATACGCAGTATTTT
TRBJ1-3 - TRBV18 TRBD1 CASSPDGQGGNTIYF TGTGCCAGCTCACCCGATGGACAGGGTGGAAACACCATATATTTT
TRBJ2-7 - TRBV7-9 - CASSSSAGTEQYF TGTGCCAGCAGCTCCTCGGCGGGGACCGAGCAGTACTTC
TRBJ1-1 - TRBV10-1 - CASSYSGDTEAFF TGCGCCAGCAGTTATTCAGGGGACACTGAAGCTTTCTTT
TRBJ2-4 - TRBV5-1 - CASSLQGLAKNIQYF TGCGCCAGCAGCCTTCAGGGGTTAGCCAAAAACATTCAGTACTTC
TRBJ2-4 - TRBV6-5 TRBD1 CASSRQGEDIQYF TGTGCCAGCAGTCGACAGGGAGAGGACATTCAGTACTTC
TRBJ2-1 - TRBV24-1 TRBD1 CATSDQGTGLRNEQFF TGTGCCACCAGTGACCAAGGGACAGGGTTGCGCAATGAGCAGTTCTTC
TRBJ1-2 - TRBV19 TRBD1 CACHPDGQGARGYTF TGTGCCTGCCACCCTGACGGACAGGGGGCAAGGGGCTACACCTTC
TRBJ2-7 few TRBV28 - CASSFLSYEQYF TGTGCCAGCAGTTTCCTTAGCTACGAGCAGTACTTC
TRBJ1-4 - TRBV5-1 TRBD1 CASSLGQGDNEKLFF TGCGCCAGCAGCTTGGGACAGGGGGATAATGAAAAACTGTTTTTT
TRBJ2-7 - TRBV5-1 - CASSFEENNSYEQYF TGCGCCAGCAGCTTCGAGGAGAACAACTCCTACGAGCAGTACTTC
TRBJ2-5 once TRBV19 - CASMQGQTQETQYF TGTGCCAGTATGCAGGGGCAGACTCAAGAGACCCAGTACTTC
TRBJ1-2 - TRBV2 TRBD1 CASSEARGAGFGYTF TGTGCCAGCAGTGAAGCCAGGGGGGCAGGGTTTGGCTACACCTTC
TRBJ1-5 few TRBV28 TRBD1 CASSTTGGGNQPQHF TGTGCCAGCAGTACGACAGGGGGCGGCAATCAGCCCCAGCATTTT
TRBJ1-2 - TRBV18 - CASSPPGQSGYTF TGTGCCAGCTCACCACCGGGGCAAAGTGGCTACACCTTC
TRBJ1-1 - TRBV27 TRBD1 CASSLGTDLNTEAFF TGTGCCAGCAGTCTGGGGACAGACTTGAACACTGAAGCTTTCTTT
TRBJ2-6 - TRBV3-1/TRBV3-2 TRBD1 CASSQGQDSSGANVLTF TGTGCCAGCAGCCAGGGACAGGACAGCTCTGGGGCCAACGTCCTGACTTTC
TRBJ2-7 - TRBV19 TRBD2 CASSPGGLAGEQYF TGTGCCAGTAGTCCCGGGGGACTAGCGGGTGAGCAGTACTTC
TRBJ1-1 - TRBV10-2 TRBD1 CASRKTGLNTEAFF TGCGCCAGCAGAAAGACAGGGCTGAACACTGAAGCTTTCTTT
TRBJ1-5 - TRBV6-5 TRBD1 CASLEGQGVWQPQHF TGTGCCAGTCTAGAGGGACAGGGGGTATGGCAGCCCCAGCATTTT
TRBJ1-5 - TRBV6-2/TRBV6-3 - CASSYWGRNQPQHF TGTGCCAGCAGTTACTGGGGCCGAAATCAGCCCCAGCATTTT
TRBJ2-7 - TRBV28 TRBD1 CASGSGGLGYF TGTGCCAGCGGATCAGGGGGCCTCGGATACTTC
TRBJ2-7 - TRBV4-1 TRBD2 CASSQSLAGYEQYF TGCGCCAGCAGCCAATCCCTAGCGGGCTACGAGCAGTACTTC
TRBJ1-1 - TRBV28 TRBD1 CASSPARQGLTEAFF TGTGCCAGCAGTCCCGCTCGACAGGGTTTAACTGAAGCTTTCTTT
TRBJ2-3 - TRBV5-1 TRBD2 CASSLEVAGQQDTQYF TGCGCCAGCAGCTTGGAAGTAGCGGGGCAACAGGATACGCAGTATTTT
TRBJ1-2 - TRBV6-2/TRBV6-3 TRBD1 CASSSPGQAPGNYGYTF TGTGCCAGCAGCTCCCCAGGACAGGCCCCTGGAAACTATGGCTACACCTTC
TRBJ2-7 - TRBV27 TRBD2 CASSFLPSGATSYEQYF TGTGCCAGCAGTTTTCTGCCTAGCGGAGCCACATCCTACGAGCAGTACTTC
TRBJ1-4 - TRBV9 - CASSAGGSGEKLFF TGTGCCAGCAGCGCCGGGGGGAGTGGAGAAAAACTGTTTTTT
TRBJ1-2 few TRBV5-4 TRBD1 CASSSSRAGGLYGYTF TGTGCCAGCAGCTCTAGCAGGGCAGGGGGATTGTATGGCTACACCTTC